A selection of T cell receptor beta chains follows, all from one sample in a study of T-cell reconstitution after alpha-beta-depleted transplantation in children. TCRdb redid the calling of the PCR reads with MiXCR, one entry per CDR3 protein. The data show about 980,000 distinct CDR3 sequences, about 31% seen once. Material: PBMCs, mostly from graft donor cells, obtained 360 days after TCRalphabeta/CD19-depleted stem cell transplant. These receptors all stem from a boy in the first two years of life who had a stem cell transplant for SCID, so the T cells may come from the graft donor. Each CDR3 is given with its conserved first and last residue. D genes are given only for firm matches. For some rows the clone size is stated as once, few or many, or as a class when expanded; others skip it.

clone_size: few
j_call: TRBJ2-5
d_call: TRBD2
v_call: TRBV3-1
cdr3_aa: CASSQDRGGQETQYF
cdr3_nt: TGTGCCAGCAGCCAAGATCGGGGGGGGCAAGAGACCCAGTACTTC

clone_size: -
j_call: TRBJ2-2
d_call: -
v_call: TRBV7-9
cdr3_aa: CASSLLTANTGELFF
cdr3_nt: TGTGCCAGCAGCTTATTGACAGCGAACACCGGGGAGCTGTTTTTT

clone_size: few
j_call: TRBJ2-6
d_call: -
v_call: TRBV12-3/TRBV12-4
cdr3_aa: CGSASGANVLTF
cdr3_nt: TGTGGCTCAGCCTCTGGGGCCAACGTCCTGACTTTC

clone_size: -
j_call: TRBJ2-3
d_call: TRBD2
v_call: TRBV28
cdr3_aa: CASSYGTSDVATQYF
cdr3_nt: TGTGCCAGCAGTTACGGGACTAGCGACGTGGCTACGCAGTATTTT

clone_size: -
j_call: TRBJ2-3
d_call: TRBD1
v_call: TRBV12-3/TRBV12-4
cdr3_aa: CASSARQGFTDTQYF
cdr3_nt: TGTGCCAGCAGTGCAAGACAGGGATTCACAGATACGCAGTATTTT

clone_size: many
j_call: TRBJ2-7
d_call: TRBD1
v_call: TRBV12-3/TRBV12-4
cdr3_aa: CASTTDRVTYEQYF
cdr3_nt: TGTGCCAGCACCACCGACAGGGTCACCTACGAGCAGTACTTC

clone_size: -
j_call: TRBJ2-7
d_call: -
v_call: TRBV12-3/TRBV12-4
cdr3_aa: CASSWGEGLPLRVQYF
cdr3_nt: TGTGCCAGCAGTTGGGGAGAGGGACTTCCCCTACGAGTGCAGTACTTC

clone_size: few
j_call: TRBJ1-5
d_call: TRBD1
v_call: TRBV27
cdr3_aa: CASSRTGNSNQPQHF
cdr3_nt: TGTGCCAGCAGCAGGACAGGAAATAGCAATCAGCCCCAGCATTTT

clone_size: -
j_call: TRBJ2-1
d_call: TRBD2
v_call: TRBV7-6
cdr3_aa: CASSSSGLAGSDRSSYNEQFF
cdr3_nt: TGTGCCAGCAGCTCTTCGGGACTAGCGGGGAGCGATCGATCCTCCTACAATGAGCAGTTCTTC

clone_size: -
j_call: TRBJ1-1
d_call: TRBD1
v_call: TRBV6-6
cdr3_aa: CASSLGQDPMNTEAFF
cdr3_nt: TGTGCCAGCAGCCTGGGACAGGACCCCATGAACACTGAAGCTTTCTTT

clone_size: -
j_call: TRBJ1-5
d_call: -
v_call: TRBV4-2
cdr3_aa: CASSQDEWGGQPQHF
cdr3_nt: TGTGCCAGCAGCCAAGATGAATGGGGCGGGCAGCCCCAGCATTTT

clone_size: -
j_call: TRBJ1-5
d_call: -
v_call: TRBV27
cdr3_aa: CASSFSRGLNQPQHF
cdr3_nt: TGTGCCAGCAGTTTTTCCCGGGGCCTCAATCAGCCCCAGCATTTT

clone_size: -
j_call: TRBJ2-7
d_call: TRBD2
v_call: TRBV20-1
cdr3_aa: CSARDSTSGSYEQYF
cdr3_nt: TGCAGTGCTAGAGATTCTACTAGCGGGTCTTACGAGCAGTACTTC

clone_size: few
j_call: TRBJ2-7
d_call: TRBD1
v_call: TRBV20-1
cdr3_aa: CSARGTGGFYEQYF
cdr3_nt: TGCAGTGCCCGAGGGACAGGGGGTTTCTACGAGCAGTACTTC

clone_size: -
j_call: TRBJ2-3
d_call: -
v_call: TRBV20-1
cdr3_aa: CSARTRGHRDSSGSTDTQYF
cdr3_nt: TGCAGTGCGCGGACTCGGGGGCACCGGGACTCCTCAGGTAGCACAGATACGCAGTATTTT

clone_size: -
j_call: TRBJ2-1
d_call: TRBD1
v_call: TRBV29-1
cdr3_aa: CSVEDGRTGGWNEQFF
cdr3_nt: TGCAGCGTTGAAGATGGAAGGACAGGGGGCTGGAATGAGCAGTTCTTC

clone_size: -
j_call: TRBJ2-3
d_call: TRBD2
v_call: TRBV29-1
cdr3_aa: CSVVRGGDTQYF
cdr3_nt: TGCAGCGTTGTTCGGGGGGGAGATACGCAGTATTTT

clone_size: -
j_call: TRBJ2-2
d_call: TRBD1
v_call: TRBV24-1
cdr3_aa: CATSDFMTGLATGELFF
cdr3_nt: TGTGCCACCAGTGATTTTATGACAGGGTTGGCGACCGGGGAGCTGTTTTTT

clone_size: few
j_call: TRBJ2-5
d_call: TRBD2
v_call: TRBV7-6
cdr3_aa: CASSLLRLAYRETQYF
cdr3_nt: TGTGCCAGCAGCTTACTACGACTAGCGTATAGGGAGACCCAGTACTTC

clone_size: few
j_call: TRBJ2-3
d_call: -
v_call: TRBV11-2
cdr3_aa: CASSLPRGGRTSTDTQYF
cdr3_nt: TGTGCCAGCAGCCTCCCCCGAGGGGGGCGCACTAGCACAGATACGCAGTATTTT

clone_size: -
j_call: TRBJ2-5
d_call: -
v_call: TRBV20-1
cdr3_aa: CSARGVDVVETQYF
cdr3_nt: TGCAGTGCTAGAGGGGTGGACGTTGTGGAGACCCAGTACTTC

clone_size: many
j_call: TRBJ2-1
d_call: -
v_call: TRBV6-5
cdr3_aa: CASSPGQGGQFF
cdr3_nt: TGTGCCAGCAGTCCCGGGCAGGGAGGGCAGTTCTTC

clone_size: few
j_call: TRBJ2-5
d_call: -
v_call: TRBV20-1
cdr3_aa: CSASLPQEETQYF
cdr3_nt: TGCAGTGCTAGCCTTCCCCAAGAAGAGACCCAGTACTTC

clone_size: few
j_call: TRBJ2-1
d_call: -
v_call: TRBV7-3
cdr3_aa: CASSLEGLALAGEQFF
cdr3_nt: TGTGCCAGCAGCTTAGAGGGGTTAGCGCTTGCGGGAGAGCAGTTCTTC

clone_size: -
j_call: TRBJ1-2
d_call: -
v_call: TRBV10-3
cdr3_aa: CAIKGGFVGYTF
cdr3_nt: TGTGCCATCAAGGGGGGATTCGTTGGCTACACCTTC

clone_size: -
j_call: TRBJ2-7
d_call: -
v_call: TRBV27
cdr3_aa: CASSLGEGAHDEQYF
cdr3_nt: TGTGCCAGCAGTTTAGGGGAGGGGGCGCATGACGAGCAGTACTTC

clone_size: -
j_call: TRBJ1-1
d_call: -
v_call: TRBV12-3/TRBV12-4
cdr3_aa: CASSLAPPGAEAFF
cdr3_nt: TGTGCCAGCAGTTTAGCCCCGCCCGGGGCTGAAGCTTTCTTT

clone_size: few
j_call: TRBJ2-7
d_call: TRBD1
v_call: TRBV12-3/TRBV12-4
cdr3_aa: CASSRDSFYEQYF
cdr3_nt: TGTGCCAGCAGCCGGGACAGTTTCTACGAGCAGTACTTC

clone_size: -
j_call: TRBJ2-2
d_call: TRBD1
v_call: TRBV29-1
cdr3_aa: CSARTGGFAGELFF
cdr3_nt: TGCAGCGCCCGGACAGGGGGCTTCGCCGGGGAGCTGTTTTTT

clone_size: -
j_call: TRBJ2-1
d_call: -
v_call: TRBV27
cdr3_aa: CASSEILGNSNEQFF
cdr3_nt: TGTGCCAGCAGTGAAATACTAGGAAATTCTAATGAGCAGTTCTTC

clone_size: -
j_call: TRBJ2-5
d_call: TRBD1
v_call: TRBV7-9
cdr3_aa: CASSPRFGTGVRKTQYF
cdr3_nt: TGTGCCAGCAGCCCTCGGTTCGGGACAGGGGTTAGGAAGACCCAGTACTTC

clone_size: few
j_call: TRBJ2-7
d_call: -
v_call: TRBV29-1
cdr3_aa: CSVAVVGSVEQYF
cdr3_nt: TGCAGCGTTGCAGTGGTGGGTTCTGTCGAGCAGTACTTC

clone_size: few
j_call: TRBJ2-1
d_call: TRBD2
v_call: TRBV24-1
cdr3_aa: CATSDPSAGGGSYNEQFF
cdr3_nt: TGTGCCACCAGTGATCCCTCGGCGGGGGGCGGCTCCTACAATGAGCAGTTCTTC

clone_size: -
j_call: TRBJ2-7
d_call: -
v_call: TRBV20-1
cdr3_aa: CSAGIGGALSYEQYF
cdr3_nt: TGCAGTGCTGGAATTGGGGGGGCTCTCTCCTACGAGCAGTACTTC

clone_size: -
j_call: TRBJ2-3
d_call: -
v_call: TRBV7-8
cdr3_aa: CATCGTIRPVSDTQYF
cdr3_nt: TGTGCCACTTGCGGCACAATACGCCCGGTTTCAGATACGCAGTATTTT

clone_size: -
j_call: TRBJ2-3
d_call: -
v_call: TRBV11-2
cdr3_aa: CASSLGIAAPTDTQYF
cdr3_nt: TGTGCCAGCAGCTTAGGGATAGCGGCCCCCACAGATACGCAGTATTTT

clone_size: few
j_call: TRBJ2-1
d_call: -
v_call: TRBV28
cdr3_aa: CASSFWTPPNEQFF
cdr3_nt: TGTGCCAGCAGTTTTTGGACCCCTCCGAATGAGCAGTTCTTC